This entry features one T cell receptor (beta chain) sequence. The method was immunoSEQ multiplex PCR; TCRdb's version includes in-frame clones alone and lacks a portion of them. Seen here are roughly 330,000 clones, 70% to 90% observed once, and the top ten hold about 10%. This record belongs to a study of blood T cell repertoires in COVID-19. J gave up 2 bases and V 4 bases, and 5 bases lay outside the gene matches. In germline, CDR1 is MDHEN, CDR2 SYDVKM. CDR3 length: 16 amino acids. J is TRBJ2-3 and V is TRBV28; 11 bases agree with TRBD2. The sample consisted of PBMCs or T cells enriched from blood (not recorded which). This TCR came from a woman in her late teens or twenties who had recovered from COVID-19. The CDR3 sequence is CASSWVAGGPTDTQYF. The CDR3 coding sequence is TGTGCCAGCAGTTGGGTAGCGGGGGGGCCCACAGATACGCAGTATTTT.